These T cell receptor beta chains were read from a single sample in a study of blood T cell repertoires in COVID-19. Method: immunoSEQ multiplex PCR; TCRdb's copy keeps in-frame clones and lacks some. The data contain 200,000 to 300,000 clones, 82% of them seen just once; the ten biggest clones take up around 12%. Input material: peripheral blood. The receptors derive from a woman aged 55-70 years with active or convalescent COVID-19. CDR3s include the opening cysteine and the closing phenylalanine or tryptophan. Clone size is stated in some rows and not others, as once, few, many or a class when expanded.

clone size,J gene,V gene,CDR3 protein
.,TRBJ1-6,TRBV5-1,CASSTGGGGNSPLHF
.,TRBJ1-5,TRBV7-2,CASSLDRASNQPQHF
.,TRBJ2-1,TRBV20-1,CSARDQYEQFF
.,TRBJ1-3,TRBV3-1/TRBV3-2,CASSQYVNTIYF
.,TRBJ1-2,TRBV7-9,CASSTKSGTGLRSYGYTF
once,TRBJ1-5,TRBV6-6,CASSSGTVSQPQHF
.,TRBJ2-2,TRBV12-3/TRBV12-4,CASSRHWAGELFF
.,TRBJ2-5,TRBV13,CASSPPTSGGPETQYF
.,TRBJ2-7,TRBV9,CASSVQGTPYEQYF
once,TRBJ1-1,TRBV19,CASSQDRGEDTEAFF
.,TRBJ1-6,TRBV9,CASSRGGNSPLHF
.,TRBJ1-6,TRBV4-3,CASSQDRNFGPDNSPLHF
.,TRBJ2-7,TRBV4-1,CASSQGRSTGGSYEQYF
.,TRBJ1-1,TRBV29-1,CSVNSAPRNTEAFF
.,TRBJ1-5,TRBV7-9,CASSSRDSLGNQPQHF
.,TRBJ1-2,TRBV5-1,CASSSQGARYGYTF
.,TRBJ2-7,TRBV2,CASSAYEQYF
.,TRBJ1-2,TRBV7-9,CASSLRQVSGYTF
.,TRBJ2-7,TRBV5-4,CASSFFPREQYF
.,TRBJ1-3,TRBV28,CASSLGRGSTTIYF
.,TRBJ1-2,TRBV12-5,CASGLVRPGTGRGNYGYTF
.,TRBJ1-2,TRBV7-8,CASSKDRSYGYTF
.,TRBJ1-1,TRBV27,CASGKRQENTEAFF
.,TRBJ1-2,TRBV30,CAWSGDSRQHGYTF
.,TRBJ1-6,TRBV12-3/TRBV12-4,CASRDIFNSPLHF
.,TRBJ2-2,TRBV11-2,CASSPLSSGTGELFF
.,TRBJ1-5,TRBV11-2,CASSLNNLNQPQHF
.,TRBJ1-2,TRBV12-3/TRBV12-4,CASTMGHGGYTF
.,TRBJ1-6,TRBV25-1,CASSESKGASNSPLHF
.,TRBJ1-2,TRBV6-5,CASSESGVYGYTF
.,TRBJ1-3,TRBV18,CASSPTGFSGNTIYF
.,TRBJ2-7,TRBV6-4,CASSGAGQSAEQYF
.,TRBJ2-5,TRBV5-1,CASSRQGAPQETQYF
.,TRBJ2-2,TRBV7-9,CASTPGGTGELFF
.,TRBJ1-3,TRBV2,CASRTGVGTNTIYF
.,TRBJ2-2,TRBV20-1,CSARNTGELFF
.,TRBJ1-2,TRBV7-9,CASSSRDIHGYTF
.,TRBJ1-1,TRBV7-8,CASSLEGLPNTEAFF
.,TRBJ2-1,TRBV5-1,CASSLDAGGPVDEQFF
.,TRBJ2-3,TRBV15,CATSTGAGTGVKDTQYF
.,TRBJ1-5,TRBV6-2/TRBV6-3,CASSYRGTANQPQHF
once,TRBJ1-1,TRBV6-5,CASSRGATEAFF
.,TRBJ1-2,TRBV18,CASSPDRGYGYTF
.,TRBJ2-1,TRBV7-9,CASSLVGGGGNEQFF
.,TRBJ1-1,TRBV5-1,CASSDSTVPGTEAFF
.,TRBJ1-6,TRBV3-1/TRBV3-2,CASSQYYNSPLHF